What follows is one TCR beta chain and its context. Its specificity is unknown. This sample was taken from a study of OX40 agonist ivuxolimab in advanced cancers. Study as a whole: Every 2 weeks, patients got intravenous ivuxolimab at one of six dose levels (0.01-10 mg/kg). People who had prior anti-PD-1, anti-PD-L1 or anti-CTLA-4 therapy could take part, and under 45% had some.

TCRdb's table, derived via immunoSEQ multiplex PCR, lists solely in-frame clones and lacks some. The sample lists roughly 28,000 clones, 87% occurring once. Study-wide points: In general, CD8+ T cells held more expanded clones than CD4+ did, on average. Clonal expansion was seen in CD4+ and CD8+ blood T cells by week 6 at 0.1 to 3.0 mg/kg.

Per the germline V gene, CDR1 is LNHDA and CDR2 is SQIVND (reference sequence). Trimming cost V 5 bases and J 5 bases, with 17 bases left between them. The CDR3 covers 15 residues. The chain recombines TRBV19 with TRBJ2-3; a weak D match, TRBD1 (5 bases). The sequences come from CD4+ or CD8+ T cells sorted from blood, collected in a trial of the OX40 agonist ivuxolimab. The TCR originated in an adult with an advanced solid tumor such as melanoma, head and neck, liver or kidney cancer. CDR3 in amino acids: CASSYSSGMGDTQYF. The CDR3 region has the DNA TGTGCCAGTAGTTATTCCTCAGGGATGGGAGATACGCAGTATTTT.